This TCR beta chain was obtained from a study of T-cell reconstitution after alpha-beta-depleted transplantation in children. The V and J ends lost 5 bases and 6 bases respectively, with 10 bases between them. The germline CDR1 and CDR2 sequences are SGHVS and FNYEAQ. The CDR3 extends over 13 amino acids. Points from the study as a whole: The main origin of T-cell counts and diversity one year after transplant was newly produced T cells. From surviving recipient T cells and thymic progenitors came the high day-60 TCRbeta diversity observed in some patients. About two months after transplant, alpha-beta T cells reportedly came from several hundred expanded graft clones.

This clonotype turned up a few times. What it recognizes is unknown. A library of TCRbeta sequences, prepared with unique molecular identifiers, was generated. One entry per CDR3 protein results from TCRdb running MiXCR on the PCR reads. The sample lists about 980,000 distinct CDR3 sequences; less than 30% were seen once. The V and J genes are TRBV7-6 and TRBJ2-2; no reliable D call. This specimen consisted of PBMCs, mostly from graft donor cells, obtained 360 days after TCRalphabeta/CD19-depleted stem cell transplant. This sequence originates from a boy less than two years old who had a stem cell transplant for SCID, so the T cells may come from the graft donor. CDR3 coding DNA: TGTGCCAGCAGCCCAGGCCAGGCCGGGGAGCTGTTTTTT. Amino acid sequence: CASSPGQAGELFF. Full variable domain (outside the CDR3, taken from reference TRBV7-6 and TRBJ2-2): GAGVSQSPRYKVTKRGQDVALRCDPISGHVSLYWYRQALGQGPEFLTYFNYEAQQDKSGLPNDRFSAERPEGSISTLTIQRTEQRDSAMYRCASSPGQAGELFFGEGSRLTVL.